Listed below are T cell receptor beta chains from one sample, sequenced in a study of cytomegalovirus exposure and HLA in healthy donors. Clones were sequenced by immunoSEQ multiplex PCR, and TCRdb holds only the in-frame ones, with some missing. The sample lists under 200,000 clones, roughly 78% occurring once. Sequenced sample: PBMCs. The receptors derive from a woman aged 40 to 50 in good health and CMV-seronegative. Both conserved end residues are part of each CDR3. Fields, in order: CDR3 DNA, CDR3 protein, clone size, J gene, V gene, D gene. D genes are given only for firm matches. Some rows have no size entry. The others give once, few or many, or a class for an expanded clone.

DNA: TGCGCCAGCAGCTGGACGGCTAGCGGGGAGCAGTACTTC
CDR3: CASSWTASGEQYF
size: .
J: TRBJ2-7
V: TRBV5-1
D: TRBD2

DNA: TGCGCCAGCAGCTTGACGCTAGCGGGTGTAAATTACGAGCAGTACTTC
CDR3: CASSLTLAGVNYEQYF
size: .
J: TRBJ2-7
V: TRBV5-1
D: TRBD2

DNA: TGTGCCAGCAGCCCCGGGACAGGGGGCTATGGAAACACCATATATTTT
CDR3: CASSPGTGGYGNTIYF
size: .
J: TRBJ1-3
V: TRBV5-6
D: TRBD1

DNA: TGTGCCAGCAGCCTCCTCCCCGACAGAGGGGGAGGCTACACCTTC
CDR3: CASSLLPDRGGGYTF
size: .
J: TRBJ1-2
V: TRBV6-5
D: .

DNA: TGTGCCAGCAGCCCACAAACAGGGGCTCAGCCCCAGCATTTT
CDR3: CASSPQTGAQPQHF
size: .
J: TRBJ1-5
V: TRBV7-8
D: TRBD1

DNA: TGTGCCAGCAGTTTTGGGACAGTAAACTATGGCTACACCTTC
CDR3: CASSFGTVNYGYTF
size: .
J: TRBJ1-2
V: TRBV28
D: TRBD1

DNA: TGCGCCAGCAGCTTGACAGGGGATTACACAGATACGCAGTATTTT
CDR3: CASSLTGDYTDTQYF
size: .
J: TRBJ2-3
V: TRBV5-1
D: TRBD1

DNA: TGTGCCAGCAGCCAGACAGGGGCCAGGGAAAAACTGTTTTTT
CDR3: CASSQTGAREKLFF
size: .
J: TRBJ1-4
V: TRBV7-9
D: TRBD1

DNA: TGCGCCAGCAGCCGAAGCGGAGGGGCTGGAAACACCATATATTTT
CDR3: CASSRSGGAGNTIYF
size: .
J: TRBJ1-3
V: TRBV4-3
D: .

DNA: TGTGCCAGCAGCCTGTCTAGCGGGGGGGCCCCATACAATGAGCAGTTCTTC
CDR3: CASSLSSGGAPYNEQFF
size: .
J: TRBJ2-1
V: TRBV7-6
D: TRBD2

DNA: TGTGCCAGCAGCTTGGTAGCCGGGAATCAGCCCCAGCATTTT
CDR3: CASSLVAGNQPQHF
size: .
J: TRBJ1-5
V: TRBV11-2
D: .

DNA: TGCACCAGCAGCCACGACTCGTGCGGGGCAGGAGGTAATCAGCCCCAGCATTTT
CDR3: CTSSHDSCGAGGNQPQHF
size: .
J: TRBJ1-5
V: TRBV1
D: .

DNA: TGTGCCAGCAGCCCACGACAGGGAATAGGGTACGAGCAGTACTTC
CDR3: CASSPRQGIGYEQYF
size: few
J: TRBJ2-7
V: TRBV5-6
D: TRBD1

DNA: TGTGCCAGCAGCTTCATTCGGTACCAAGAGACCCAGTACTTC
CDR3: CASSFIRYQETQYF
size: once
J: TRBJ2-5
V: TRBV7-8
D: .

DNA: TGTGCCAGCAGCTCCGAACGACAGGGCTACACCGGGGAGCTGTTTTTT
CDR3: CASSSERQGYTGELFF
size: .
J: TRBJ2-2
V: TRBV7-9
D: TRBD1

DNA: TGTGCCAGCAGCGCCGAGGCTAGCTCCTATAATTCACCCCTCCACTTT
CDR3: CASSAEASSYNSPLHF
size: .
J: TRBJ1-6
V: TRBV9
D: .

DNA: TGTGCCAGCAGTTACTCCCGACAGCTATCCTACGAGCAGTACTTC
CDR3: CASSYSRQLSYEQYF
size: .
J: TRBJ2-7
V: TRBV6-6
D: .

DNA: TGCGCCAGCAGGGGAACGGACACATCCTACGAGCAGTACTTC
CDR3: CASRGTDTSYEQYF
size: .
J: TRBJ2-7
V: TRBV5-1
D: .

DNA: TGCGCCAGCAGAGCGGGGGCGGGCACTGAAGCTTTCTTT
CDR3: CASRAGAGTEAFF
size: few
J: TRBJ1-1
V: TRBV5-1
D: .

DNA: TGTGCCAGCAGCCCCCAGCGGGAGGGCCTTGGTGAGCAGTTCTTC
CDR3: CASSPQREGLGEQFF
size: .
J: TRBJ2-1
V: TRBV9
D: TRBD2

DNA: TGTGCCAGCAGCTCGACAGACAATGAGCAGTTCTTC
CDR3: CASSSTDNEQFF
size: .
J: TRBJ2-1
V: TRBV13
D: .

DNA: TGTGCCAGCACCTCTCGTAGCGGGAGGAGGAATGAGCAGTTCTTC
CDR3: CASTSRSGRRNEQFF
size: .
J: TRBJ2-1
V: TRBV7-2
D: TRBD2

DNA: TGTGCCAGCAGCTCCATTGGCAGGGGCACTGAAGCTTTCTTT
CDR3: CASSSIGRGTEAFF
size: .
J: TRBJ1-1
V: TRBV9
D: .

DNA: TGTGCCAGCAGCTTTCCGGGACTAGCGGTTAATGAGCAGTTCTTC
CDR3: CASSFPGLAVNEQFF
size: .
J: TRBJ2-1
V: TRBV7-2
D: TRBD2

DNA: TGTGCCAGCAGCTTAGACAGGGTGTCAACTAATGAAAAACTGTTTTTT
CDR3: CASSLDRVSTNEKLFF
size: .
J: TRBJ1-4
V: TRBV7-9
D: .

DNA: TGTGCCAGCAGCCACAGTGCAAGCTCCTACGAGCAGTACTTC
CDR3: CASSHSASSYEQYF
size: .
J: TRBJ2-7
V: TRBV14
D: .

DNA: TGTGCCAGCAGCCCCCAAGGCGGGAGCGGCACCGGGGAGCTGTTTTTT
CDR3: CASSPQGGSGTGELFF
size: .
J: TRBJ2-2
V: TRBV9
D: TRBD2

DNA: TGCGCCAGCCCCTACGAGTGTACCGGGGAGCAGCCCCAGCATTTT
CDR3: CASPYECTGEQPQHF
size: .
J: TRBJ1-5
V: TRBV23-1
D: .

DNA: TGCGCCAGCAGCCCCGGACTAGCGGGGATCACCGGGGAGCTGTTTTTT
CDR3: CASSPGLAGITGELFF
size: .
J: TRBJ2-2
V: TRBV4-1
D: TRBD2

DNA: TGCGCCAGCAGTCAGACTAGCGGGAGCTATTCCTACGAGCAGTACTTC
CDR3: CASSQTSGSYSYEQYF
size: .
J: TRBJ2-7
V: TRBV4-1
D: TRBD2

DNA: TGTGCCAGCAGTGGGGGACTAGCGGGCGATTTCTACGAGCAGTACTTC
CDR3: CASSGGLAGDFYEQYF
size: .
J: TRBJ2-7
V: TRBV6-1
D: TRBD2

DNA: TGCGCCAGCAGCTTGGTCCCAGCCTACGAGCAGTACTTC
CDR3: CASSLVPAYEQYF
size: few
J: TRBJ2-7
V: TRBV5-1
D: .

DNA: TGTGCCAGCAGCGAGGGACAGGCATCGGTATACACCTTC
CDR3: CASSEGQASVYTF
size: .
J: TRBJ1-2
V: TRBV7-2
D: TRBD1

DNA: TGTGCCAGCAGCAACTCCCTCCGGGGGGGCGGGGAGCTGTTTTTT
CDR3: CASSNSLRGGGELFF
size: .
J: TRBJ2-2
V: TRBV5-4
D: TRBD2

DNA: TGTGCCAGTAGTCTAACTACCGGCTCGGCAGATACGCAGTATTTT
CDR3: CASSLTTGSADTQYF
size: .
J: TRBJ2-3
V: TRBV19
D: .

DNA: TGTGCCAGCAGCTTGGTTGGTCCGGGACAGCACTATGGCTACACCTTC
CDR3: CASSLVGPGQHYGYTF
size: .
J: TRBJ1-2
V: TRBV5-5
D: TRBD1

DNA: TGCGCCAGCAGCATCAGGGTGGGGAACACTGAAGCTTTCTTT
CDR3: CASSIRVGNTEAFF
size: once
J: TRBJ1-1
V: TRBV5-1
D: .

DNA: TGTGCCAGCAGCTTCAGAATCGACAATGAGCAGTTCTTC
CDR3: CASSFRIDNEQFF
size: .
J: TRBJ2-1
V: TRBV11-3
D: .

DNA: TGTGCCAGCAGTTACGTGGGGCAGGGGACCTATGGCTACACCTTC
CDR3: CASSYVGQGTYGYTF
size: .
J: TRBJ1-2
V: TRBV6-5
D: .

DNA: TGTGCCAGCAGCTTCCGTCTCCGGGGGGGGAACACTGAAGCTTTCTTT
CDR3: CASSFRLRGGNTEAFF
size: .
J: TRBJ1-1
V: TRBV7-2
D: .

DNA: TGTGCCAGTGGGTGGAGCTACCAAGAGACCCAGTACTTC
CDR3: CASGWSYQETQYF
size: .
J: TRBJ2-5
V: TRBV19
D: .

DNA: TGCGCCAGCAGCCGAACTGCCGGGGGGCTCAATGAAAAACTGTTTTTT
CDR3: CASSRTAGGLNEKLFF
size: .
J: TRBJ1-4
V: TRBV5-1
D: .

DNA: TGTGCCAGCAGCCAAGGTGGTGCGGGAGGTTTCAAGACGTACGAGCAGTACTTC
CDR3: CASSQGGAGGFKTYEQYF
size: .
J: TRBJ2-7
V: TRBV7-9
D: TRBD2

DNA: TGCGCCAGCAGCTTACAGGGTGTAGATACGCAGTATTTT
CDR3: CASSLQGVDTQYF
size: once
J: TRBJ2-3
V: TRBV5-1
D: .

DNA: TGTGCCAGTAGTAGAACCGGGACAGGGTTCACAGATACGCAGTATTTT
CDR3: CASSRTGTGFTDTQYF
size: .
J: TRBJ2-3
V: TRBV19
D: TRBD1

DNA: TGCGCCAGCAGCCAAGATATTATGGGGGGGAACACCGGGGAGCTGTTTTTT
CDR3: CASSQDIMGGNTGELFF
size: .
J: TRBJ2-2
V: TRBV4-3
D: .

DNA: TGTGCCAGCAGCGCCATCCCGGGACAGGGTTTCGAGCAGTACTTC
CDR3: CASSAIPGQGFEQYF
size: .
J: TRBJ2-7
V: TRBV9
D: TRBD1

DNA: TGTGCCAGCAGTGGACTAGCGGGGGGGCCAGATACGCAGTATTTT
CDR3: CASSGLAGGPDTQYF
size: .
J: TRBJ2-3
V: TRBV6-1
D: TRBD2

DNA: TGTGCCAGCTCAGCCACAGGGGGCATGTACGAGCAGTACTTC
CDR3: CASSATGGMYEQYF
size: once
J: TRBJ2-7
V: TRBV18
D: TRBD1